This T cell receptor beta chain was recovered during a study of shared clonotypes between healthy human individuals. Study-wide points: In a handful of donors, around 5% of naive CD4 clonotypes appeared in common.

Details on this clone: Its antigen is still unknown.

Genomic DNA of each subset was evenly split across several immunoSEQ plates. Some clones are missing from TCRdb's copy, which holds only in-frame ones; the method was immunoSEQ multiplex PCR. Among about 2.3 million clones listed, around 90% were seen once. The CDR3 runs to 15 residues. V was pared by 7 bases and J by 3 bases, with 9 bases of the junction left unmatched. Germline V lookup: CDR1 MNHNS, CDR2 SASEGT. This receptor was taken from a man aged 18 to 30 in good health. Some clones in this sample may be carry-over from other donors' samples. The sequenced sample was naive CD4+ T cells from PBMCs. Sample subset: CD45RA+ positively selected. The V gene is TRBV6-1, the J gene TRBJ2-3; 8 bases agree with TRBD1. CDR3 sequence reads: CASKDPGDRTDTQYF. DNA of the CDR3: TGTGCCAGCAAGGACCCGGGGGACAGGACAGATACGCAGTATTTT.